This note documents a single TCR beta chain sequence. Its specificity is not known. The data are from a study of Ad26.COV2.S vaccination and SARS-CoV-2 variants. Whole-study findings and limits: Similar non-spike TCR breadth was observed in recipients of vaccine and of placebo.

V trimming: 2 bases; J trimming: 0 bases; junction bases outside the gene matches: 5. The CDR3 runs to 17 residues. Per the germline V gene, CDR1 is SGDLS and CDR2 is YYNGEE. Treatment specified: roughly 19 received Ad26.COV2.S at low or high dose, single or two shots; roughly five received placebo; per-sample allocation not given. It was on day 63 after the first vaccine or placebo injection that samples were taken. The protocol was immunoSEQ multiplex PCR, while the TCRdb copy is restricted to in-frame clones and leaves out a portion. The sample has about 400,000 clones, about four fifths seen once.

The V call is TRBV9, the J call TRBJ1-4; 9 bases agree with TRBD1. The clonotype was recovered from a person between 18 and 65 years old who received the Ad26.COV2.S COVID-19 vaccine or a placebo. The source was peripheral blood, collected in a trial of Ad26.COV2.S vaccine versus placebo. Here the CDR3 reads CASSVRTGDATNEKLFF. CDR3 coding DNA: TGTGCCAGCAGCGTTCGGACAGGGGACGCAACTAATGAAAAACTGTTTTTT.